This passage covers 28 T cell receptor beta chains from one sample sequenced in a study of shared clonotypes between healthy human individuals. It was CD45RO-negative cells, positively selected for CCR7, that made up naive CD8 cells, with terminally differentiated effector memory CD45RA+ cells excluded. The table came from immunoSEQ multiplex PCR; TCRdb's copy has only in-frame clones and leaves some out. The data show 1.5 million to 2.5 million clones, approximately 94% seen once. The sequenced sample consisted of naive CD8+ T cells sorted from blood. All receptors derive from a man younger than 30 in good health.

This clone was counted once. The gene calls are TRBV9 and TRBJ2-5; D possibly corresponds to TRBD1 (5 bases). Germline V gives CDR1 SGDLS, CDR2 YYNGEE. The CDR3 length is 14 residues. V lost 4 bases and J 5 bases, leaving 15 bases between the germline ends. This CDR3 is CASSPIGESETQYF. CDR3 nucleotide sequence: TGTGCCAGCAGCCCCATAGGGGAATCTGAGACCCAGTACTTC. Full variable domain (rest looked up from reference TRBV9 and TRBJ2-5): DSGVTQTPKHLITATGQRVTLRCSPRSGDLSVYWYQQSLDQGLQFLIQYYNGEERAKGNILERFSAQQFPDLHSELNLSSLELGDSALYFCASSPIGESETQYFGPGTRLLVL.

A word on this clone: The sample has other DNA sequences that encode this CDR3 too. V is TRBV7-9 and J is TRBJ2-7; 8 positions match TRBD1. V trimming: 5 bases; J trimming: 4 bases; junction bases outside the gene matches: 4. The CDR3 sequence is 13 residues long. Germline CDR1 reads SEHNR; CDR2 reads FQNEAQ (reference sequence). DNA for the CDR3: TGTGCCAGCAGCGAGGGACAGGTTTACGAGCAGTACTTC. Translation gives CASSEGQVYEQYF.

The rearrangement links TRBV7-3 to TRBJ2-3; D perhaps matches TRBD2 (5 bases). The V gene's germline CDR1 is SGHTA and CDR2 FQGTGA. This CDR3 is 14 amino acids long. V dropped 3 bases and J dropped 2 bases, with 9 bases sitting between them. The CDR3 sequence: CASSLGSPTDTQYF. The CDR3 nucleotides are TGTGCCAGCAGCTTGGGGAGCCCCACAGATACGCAGTATTTT.

The rearrangement joins TRBV6-5 to TRBJ2-1; D unclear. The CDR3 sequence is 12 residues long. V lost 6 bases to trimming and J lost 6 bases, with 9 bases between them. The V gene's germline CDR1 is MNHEY and CDR2 SVGAGI. The CDR3 region is CASSSPGNEQFF. CDR3 DNA: TGTGCCAGCAGCTCCCCCGGCAATGAGCAGTTCTTC.

This clone has only one observation. V is TRBV7-9 and J is TRBJ2-2; a weak D match, TRBD1 (6 bases). From germline, CDR1 is SEHNR and CDR2 FQNEAQ (reference sequence). This CDR3 region has 18 residues. Trimming left V 2 bases short and J 7 bases short, with 23 bases between. As DNA, the CDR3 is TGTGCCAGCAGCTTATCGCTCTGGGGGCCGGGGAAAAGCGGGGAGCTGTTTTTT. Translation gives CASSLSLWGPGKSGELFF.

The CDR3 loop is CASSESGGASYNEQFF. DNA for the CDR3: TGTGCCAGCAGCGAAAGCGGGGGGGCCTCCTACAATGAGCAGTTCTTC. The gene calls are TRBV13 and TRBJ2-1; TRBD2 matches at 10 bases. Germline CDR1 is PRHDT and CDR2 is FYEKMQ (reference sequence). Unmatched junction bases numbered 4, after V lost 5 bases and J lost 0 bases. The CDR3 totals 16 residues.

The V gene is TRBV27, the J gene TRBJ2-7, with 11 bases identical to TRBD1. The J segment lost 4 bases and the V segment lost 5 bases, leaving 4 bases of the junction unmatched. Germline V lookup: CDR1 MNHEY, CDR2 SMNVEV (reference sequence). This CDR3 has 14 residues. CDR3 sequence reads: CASSGDRGTYEQYF. CDR3 DNA: TGTGCCAGCAGTGGGGACAGGGGGACATACGAGCAGTACTTC.

This clone was found a few times. The rearrangement joins TRBV29-1 to TRBJ1-1; D not certain. The CDR3 extends over 10 amino acids. The germline V gene has CDR1 SQVTM and CDR2 ANQGSEA. Between the trimmed V and J ends, which lost 7 bases and 6 bases, there was a span of 9 bases. The CDR3 sequence is CSASSPEAFF. DNA for the CDR3: TGCAGCGCGAGTAGTCCTGAAGCTTTCTTT.

J is TRBJ2-5 and V is TRBV19; 7 positions agree with TRBD1. V was clipped by 4 bases and J by 3 bases; unmatched bases: 5. From germline, CDR1 is LNHDA and CDR2 SQIVND (reference sequence). This CDR3 has 14 residues. DNA for the CDR3: TGTGCCAGTAGTACCCCCGGGACAGAAGAGACCCAGTACTTC. Its protein product is CASSTPGTEETQYF.

The genes are TRBV21-1 and TRBJ1-1; the table's D call, TRBD1, has no DNA check behind it. TRBV21-1 is annotated as a pseudogene. The CDR3 is 14 residues long. The CDR3 protein is CASSKVMGSRVAFF. CDR3 nucleotides: TGTGCCAGCAGCAAAGTCATGGGCTCACGTGTAGCTTTCTTT.

This chain links TRBV27 with TRBJ1-1; 7 bases fit TRBD1. Germline V gene sequence: CDR1 MNHEY, CDR2 SMNVEV (reference sequence). The CDR3 spans 16 residues. Trimming at V came to 6 bases and at J to 5 bases, leaving 15 bases not matched to a gene. The CDR3 DNA is TGTGCCAGCAGCCCGAATTGGGGGACAGTGAGGACTGAAGCTTTCTTT. Protein: CASSPNWGTVRTEAFF.

This clone occurred once. The gene calls are TRBV6-1 and TRBJ2-2; D assignment may be TRBD1 or TRBD2 (5 bases each). V lost 0 bases, J lost 8 bases, and 22 bases lay in between. The CDR3 runs to 18 residues. The germline gives CDR1 MNHNS, CDR2 SASEGT. CDR3 amino acids: CASSEAPAGRVSSGELFF. In DNA, the CDR3 is TGTGCCAGCAGTGAAGCGCCCGCAGGGAGAGTTTCTTCAGGGGAGCTGTTTTTT.

About this clone: One junction end does not reproduce the germline sequence, and a read error may be involved. V gene TRBV2 combines with J gene TRBJ2-7; 9 bases are a match to TRBD1. Germline values: CDR1 SNHLY, CDR2 FYNNEI. This CDR3 is 16 amino acids long. This CDR3 reads CASREGWDRAYHEQYF. CDR3 nucleotide sequence: TGTGCCAGCAGAGAAGGTTGGGACAGGGCCTACCACGAGCAGTACTTC.

The chain has TRBV7-2 and TRBJ2-3; unclear D gene. V lost 2 bases and J 1 base, leaving 7 bases between the germline ends. Germline CDR1 is SGHTA and CDR2 is FQGNSA. CDR3 length equals 14 residues. The CDR3 protein is CASSLPYGTDTQYF. For the CDR3, the DNA is TGTGCCAGCAGCTTACCATACGGCACAGATACGCAGTATTTT.

J is TRBJ2-1 and V is TRBV4-3; no clear D gene. In germline, CDR1 is LGHNA, CDR2 YSLEER. The CDR3 is made up of 15 amino acids. V gave up 1 base and J gave up 8 bases, with 15 bases separating them. The CDR3 DNA reads TGCGCCAGCAGCCAAGGGGCGGCCCATGCGGATGAGCAGTTCTTC. Encoded protein: CASSQGAAHADEQFF.

This sequence joins TRBV9 and TRBJ1-5; TRBD1 aligns across 8 bases. Germline V CDR1 and CDR2: SGDLS, YYNGEE. The CDR3 extends over 15 amino acids. V dropped 3 bases and J dropped 3; count of bases not matched to a gene: 5. Here the CDR3 reads CASSEGTGFNQPQHF. CDR3 bases: TGTGCCAGCAGCGAGGGGACAGGATTCAATCAGCCCCAGCATTTT. The whole variable domain, remainder taken from reference TRBV9 and TRBJ1-5, is DSGVTQTPKHLITATGQRVTLRCSPRSGDLSVYWYQQSLDQGLQFLIQYYNGEERAKGNILERFSAQQFPDLHSELNLSSLELGDSALYFCASSEGTGFNQPQHFGDGTRLSIL.

The chain joins TRBV29-1 to TRBJ2-7; 8 nucleotides agree with TRBD2. With V trimmed by 4 bases and J by 0 bases, 2 bases remained unmatched. This CDR3 contains 13 residues. Germline CDR1 is SQVTM and CDR2 is ANQGSEA. This CDR3 is CSVAGTSSYEQYF. CDR3 bases: TGCAGCGTTGCCGGGACTAGCTCCTACGAGCAGTACTTC.

The rearrangement uses TRBV2 and TRBJ2-5; D is perhaps TRBD2 (5 bases). V was shortened by 2 bases and J by 0 bases, with 10 bases between the two germline ends. Germline CDR1 is SNHLY and CDR2 is FYNNEI. The length of the CDR3 is 15 residues. The CDR3, as DNA: TGTGCCAGCAGTGAATTACGTAGCGACCAAGAGACCCAGTACTTC. This encodes CASSELRSDQETQYF.

V gene TRBV28 combines with J gene TRBJ1-2; no definite D call. Per germline, CDR1 MDHEN and CDR2 SYDVKM. The CDR3 has 15 amino acids. V was shortened by 7 bases and J by 2 bases, with 17 bases between the two germline ends. The CDR3 coding sequence is TGTGCCAGCACGGGCGGATTAATACCCAACTATGGCTACACCTTC. Translation: CASTGGLIPNYGYTF.

This sequence joins TRBV6-5 and TRBJ2-5; the match to TRBD1 covers 7 bases. The CDR3 has 13 residues. Germline CDR1 reads MNHEY; CDR2 reads SVGAGI. V lost 8 bases to trimming and J lost 4 bases; unmatched junction nucleotides: 7. The CDR3 sequence: CASGYNRGETQYF. CDR3 DNA sequence: TGTGCCAGCGGGTATAACAGGGGAGAGACCCAGTACTTC.

V and J are TRBV29-1 and TRBJ2-2, with a possible D match to TRBD1 (5 bases). Germline V CDR1 and CDR2: SQVTM, ANQGSEA. CDR3 size: 15 residues. The V end was cut by 7 bases, the J end by 1 base, with 16 bases between. This chain's CDR3 is CSALLVGRNTGELFF. CDR3 sequence (DNA): TGCAGCGCCCTATTGGTGGGGCGGAACACCGGGGAGCTGTTTTTT.

V is TRBV7-9 and J is TRBJ2-7, with 8 nucleotides matching TRBD2. V was pared by 4 bases and J by 3 bases, with 8 bases of the junction left unmatched. Per germline, CDR1 SEHNR and CDR2 FQNEAQ (reference sequence). The CDR3 is made up of 15 amino acids. This chain's CDR3 is CASSSPLTSDYEQYF. The CDR3 nucleotides read TGTGCCAGCAGCTCCCCACTGACTAGCGACTACGAGCAGTACTTC.

The genes are TRBV27 and TRBJ2-7; perhaps TRBD1 as D (5 bases). Per the germline V gene, CDR1 is MNHEY and CDR2 is SMNVEV (reference sequence). There are 17 residues in the CDR3. The V gene lost 2 bases and the J gene lost 0 bases, with 17 bases spanning the gap. CDR3 sequence: CASSLVPSFGHSYEQYF. The CDR3 DNA is TGTGCCAGCAGTTTAGTCCCGTCCTTCGGACACTCCTACGAGCAGTACTTC.

The V and J genes are TRBV27 and TRBJ2-7, with 9 positions matching TRBD1. This CDR3 spans 14 amino acids. Germline CDR1 MNHEY, CDR2 SMNVEV (reference sequence). The trim removed 7 bases at V and 2 bases at J, leaving 6 bases unmatched. The CDR3 here is CASNPGQGTYEQYF. The DNA for the CDR3 is TGTGCCAGCAACCCGGGACAGGGAACCTACGAGCAGTACTTC.

Worth noting for this clone: Other DNA sequences in the same sample also yield this CDR3. The V call is TRBV6-5, the J call TRBJ1-2; D call uncertain. The germline V and J ends were trimmed by 0 bases and 8 bases, with 13 bases remaining between them. Germline CDR1 reads MNHEY; CDR2 reads SVGAGI. The CDR3 contains 14 residues. CDR3 nucleotide sequence: TGTGCCAGCAGTTACTCAGAGGGCACGGGAGGCTACACCTTC. Its translation is CASSYSEGTGGYTF.

The gene calls are TRBV4-1 and TRBJ1-3; no reliable D call. The CDR3 has 16 residues. Trimming left V 6 bases short and J 2 bases short, with 17 bases between. Germline V CDR1 and CDR2: MGHRA, YSYEKL. In DNA, the CDR3 is TGCGCCAGCAGTCCGGTTATAGGGAGCACTGGAAACACCATATATTTT. This gives the protein CASSPVIGSTGNTIYF.

This clone occurred once. This sequence joins TRBV5-4 and TRBJ2-7, with 7 positions matching TRBD2. The CDR3 covers 13 residues. CDR1 is SGHNT and CDR2 is YYREEE in the germline V gene (reference sequence). The ends lost 2 bases at V and 7 bases at J; junction bases unmatched: 6. CDR3 residues: CASSFMGGGEQYF. The CDR3 nucleotides are TGTGCCAGCAGCTTTATGGGGGGAGGGGAGCAGTACTTC.

The chain employs TRBV4-1 and TRBJ2-2; tentatively, D is TRBD2 (5 bases). There are 16 residues in the CDR3. V dropped 1 base and J dropped 6 bases, with 15 bases sitting between them. Germline V CDR1 and CDR2: MGHRA, YSYEKL. The DNA for the CDR3 is TGCGCCAGCAGCCAAGTGGCCGGGATGTCGGCCGGGGAGCTGTTTTTT. Protein product: CASSQVAGMSAGELFF.